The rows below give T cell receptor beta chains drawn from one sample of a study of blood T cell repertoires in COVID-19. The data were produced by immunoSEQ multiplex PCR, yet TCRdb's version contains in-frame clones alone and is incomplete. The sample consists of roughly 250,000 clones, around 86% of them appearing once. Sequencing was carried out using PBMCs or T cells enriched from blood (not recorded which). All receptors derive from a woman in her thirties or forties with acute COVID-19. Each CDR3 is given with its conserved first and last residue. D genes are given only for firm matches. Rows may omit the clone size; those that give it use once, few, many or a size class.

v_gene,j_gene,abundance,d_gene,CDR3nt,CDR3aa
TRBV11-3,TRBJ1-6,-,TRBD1,TGTGCCAGCAGCTTAAAGATGGGACAGGGGAATTCACCCCTCCACTTT,CASSLKMGQGNSPLHF
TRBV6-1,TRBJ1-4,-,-,TGTGCCAGCAGTGATTATTGGAAACAGACAAATGAAAAACTGTTTTTT,CASSDYWKQTNEKLFF
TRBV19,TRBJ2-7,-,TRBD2,TGTGCCAGTAGTCTCTCGGGACTAGGGGATGGAGAGCAGTACTTC,CASSLSGLGDGEQYF
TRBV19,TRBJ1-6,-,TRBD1,TGTGCCAGTATGGTGGGACAGACGAATTCACCCCTCCACTTT,CASMVGQTNSPLHF
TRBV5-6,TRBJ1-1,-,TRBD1,TGTGCCAGCAGCTTGGCGACAGGGGCTTTGAACACTGAAGCTTTCTTT,CASSLATGALNTEAFF
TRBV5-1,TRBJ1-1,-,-,TGCGCCAGCAGCAGAGAACTAGGCACTGAAGCTTTCTTT,CASSRELGTEAFF
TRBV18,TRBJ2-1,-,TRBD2,TGTGCCAGCTCACCGTTCGGGACTAGCGGACTCAATGAGCAGTTCTTC,CASSPFGTSGLNEQFF
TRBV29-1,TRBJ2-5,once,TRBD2,TGCAGCGCCGAGTCTGCTGGGCTAGCGGTCCAAGAGACCCAGTACTTC,CSAESAGLAVQETQYF
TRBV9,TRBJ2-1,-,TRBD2,TGTGCCAGCAGCCTTACCGCGGGACTAAACAACAATGAGCAGTTCTTC,CASSLTAGLNNNEQFF
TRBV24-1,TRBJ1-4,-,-,TGTGCCACCAGTGAACCCACAGTGGTCTCGGAAAAACTGTTTTTT,CATSEPTVVSEKLFF
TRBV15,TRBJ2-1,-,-,TGTGCCACCAGCAGAGATCCAGTAATGTCGAACAATGAGCAGTTCTTC,CATSRDPVMSNNEQFF
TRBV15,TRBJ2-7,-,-,TGTGCCACCAGCAGAGAGCCTGCGGCCGGATACGAGCAGTACTTC,CATSREPAAGYEQYF
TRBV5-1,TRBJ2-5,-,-,TGCGCCAGCAGCTTGTCCGAAGAGACCCAGTACTTC,CASSLSEETQYF
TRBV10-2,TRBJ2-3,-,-,TGCGCCAGCAGTGAGTCGATGCTAGTAGCAGCCACAGATACGCAGTATTTT,CASSESMLVAATDTQYF
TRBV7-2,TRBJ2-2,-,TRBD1,TGTGCCAGCAGCTTAGCGGGACAGGGGGCGCGCACCGGGGAGCTGTTTTTT,CASSLAGQGARTGELFF
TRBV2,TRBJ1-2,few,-,TGTGCCAGCAGTCGACATAGTAACTATGGCTACACCTTC,CASSRHSNYGYTF
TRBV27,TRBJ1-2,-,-,TGTGCCAGCAGCCCAAGTCGTCCTGGGGCTGGAGAGGTCGGTGGCTACACCTTC,CASSPSRPGAGEVGGYTF
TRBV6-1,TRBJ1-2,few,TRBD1,TGTGCCAGCAGTGAAGGGACAGGGGGCCTCTATGGCTACACCTTC,CASSEGTGGLYGYTF
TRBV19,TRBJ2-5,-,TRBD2,TGTGCCAGTAGTACGCCTAGCGGGAATGTAGAGACCCAGTACTTC,CASSTPSGNVETQYF
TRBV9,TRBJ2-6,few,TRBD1,TGTGCCAGCAGCTCCCGGGACAGGGAATCCGGGGCCAACGTCCTGACTTTC,CASSSRDRESGANVLTF
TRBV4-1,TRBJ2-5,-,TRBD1,TGCGCCAGCAGCCACACGGACAGGGCGGAGACCCAGTACTTC,CASSHTDRAETQYF
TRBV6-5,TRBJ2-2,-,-,TGTGCCAGCAGCTATAACACCGGGGAGCTGTTTTTT,CASSYNTGELFF
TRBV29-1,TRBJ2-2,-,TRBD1,TGCAGCGTTGCCGGGACAGAATCGAACACCGGGGAGCTGTTTTTT,CSVAGTESNTGELFF
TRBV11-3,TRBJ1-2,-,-,TGTGCCAGCAGCGCAGGGAATGGCTACACCTTC,CASSAGNGYTF
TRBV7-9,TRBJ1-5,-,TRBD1,TGTGCCAGCAGCGACCTCACCACGACAGGGAGCAATCAGCCCCAGCATTTT,CASSDLTTTGSNQPQHF
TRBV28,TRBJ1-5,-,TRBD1,TGTGCCAGCGGAAGGACAGGCCTTTCTCAGCCCCAGCATTTT,CASGRTGLSQPQHF
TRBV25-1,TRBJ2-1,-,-,TGTGCCAGCAGACCTAGCGCCACTCACAATGAGCAGTTCTTC,CASRPSATHNEQFF
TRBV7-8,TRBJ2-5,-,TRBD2,TGTGCCAGCAGCTTAGCAAGAGCGGGGCCCCAAGAGACCCAGTACTTC,CASSLARAGPQETQYF
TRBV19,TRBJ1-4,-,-,TGTGCCAGTAGAGACAGATCCAATGAAAAACTGTTTTTT,CASRDRSNEKLFF
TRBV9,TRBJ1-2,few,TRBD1,TGTGCCAGCAGCACGACAGGGGGCGCGTATGGCTACACCTTC,CASSTTGGAYGYTF
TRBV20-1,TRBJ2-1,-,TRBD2,TGCAGTGCTAGTAACCCCTGGACTAGCGGGGATTACAATGAGCAGTTCTTC,CSASNPWTSGDYNEQFF
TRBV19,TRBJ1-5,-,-,TGTGCCAGTACCCCGTTCCAGGAATCGGGACAGCCCCAGCATTTT,CASTPFQESGQPQHF
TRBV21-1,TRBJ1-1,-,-,TGTGCCAGCAGCGGGTCCGAAAGGGTGGGAGACACTGAAGCTTTCTTT,CASSGSERVGDTEAFF
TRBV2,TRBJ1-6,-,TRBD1,TGTGCCAGCAGTCGATGGGACAGCTCAATGTTGAATAATTCACCCCTCCACTTT,CASSRWDSSMLNNSPLHF
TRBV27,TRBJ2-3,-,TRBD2,TGTGCCAGCAGTCCTCGGCGGGGGGGGGCAGATACGCAGTATTTT,CASSPRRGGADTQYF
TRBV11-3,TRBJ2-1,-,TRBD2,TGTGCCAGCAGCTTAGTTCTGAGCGGGAGGGGTGAGCAGTTCTTC,CASSLVLSGRGEQFF
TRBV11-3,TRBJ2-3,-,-,TGTGCCAGCAGCTTGTCTTCAGGGGATACGCAGTATTTT,CASSLSSGDTQYF
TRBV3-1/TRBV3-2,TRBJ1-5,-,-,TGTGCCAGCAGCCAAGGCGGGGGCATCAATCAGCCCCAGCATTTT,CASSQGGGINQPQHF
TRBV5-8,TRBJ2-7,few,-,TGTGCCAGCAGCTTGCTTCACGGGTACGAGCAGTACTTC,CASSLLHGYEQYF
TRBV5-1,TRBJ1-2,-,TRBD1,TGCGCCAGCAGCTTGGTTTTCGGGACAGGTTCGCGTAACTATGGCTACACCTTC,CASSLVFGTGSRNYGYTF
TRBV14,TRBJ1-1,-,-,TGTGCCAGCGGGGCTAACACTGAAGCTTTCTTT,CASGANTEAFF
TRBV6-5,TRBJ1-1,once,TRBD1,TGTGCCAGCAGTCCTACAGGGGTGGAGATGGAAGCTTTCTTT,CASSPTGVEMEAFF
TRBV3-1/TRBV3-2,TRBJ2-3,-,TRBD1,TGTGCCAGCAGCCAAGTGAGGGGGCTTCTTACAGATACGCAGTATTTT,CASSQVRGLLTDTQYF
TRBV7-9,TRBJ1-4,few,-,TGTGCCAGCAGCCCAGGATCAACTAATGAAAAACTGTTTTTT,CASSPGSTNEKLFF